The rows below give T cell receptor beta chains drawn from one sample of a study of blood T cell repertoires in COVID-19. Data came from immunoSEQ multiplex PCR; TCRdb stores just in-frame clones and leaves some out. This sample has around 180,000 clones, with around 85% found just once. The sequencing input was peripheral blood. These receptors all stem from a man at least 80 years old with COVID-19, enrolled during active disease. Both conserved end residues are part of each CDR3. The D gene is left open where the match is weak. A row's size may be missing; if present it is once, few, many or a size class.

j_call: TRBJ1-1
d_call: .
clone_size: .
v_call: TRBV18
cdr3_aa: CASGNYMNTEAFF
cdr3_nt: TGTGCCAGCGGCAATTACATGAACACTGAAGCTTTCTTT

j_call: TRBJ1-2
d_call: .
clone_size: .
v_call: TRBV15
cdr3_aa: CATSRGSGGQGGYTF
cdr3_nt: TGTGCCACCAGCAGGGGATCCGGGGGGCAGGGTGGCTACACCTTC

j_call: TRBJ1-3
d_call: .
clone_size: .
v_call: TRBV5-6
cdr3_aa: CASSLQGNTIYF
cdr3_nt: TGTGCCAGCAGCTTGCAAGGAAACACCATATATTTT

j_call: TRBJ2-2
d_call: .
clone_size: .
v_call: TRBV3-1/TRBV3-2
cdr3_aa: CASSQRWGRAGELFF
cdr3_nt: TGTGCCAGCAGCCAGCGGTGGGGGCGGGCCGGGGAGCTGTTTTTT

j_call: TRBJ2-3
d_call: TRBD2
clone_size: .
v_call: TRBV7-3
cdr3_aa: CASSLGLEGTQYF
cdr3_nt: TGTGCCAGCAGCTTGGGACTAGAGGGTACGCAGTATTTT

j_call: TRBJ1-6
d_call: TRBD1
clone_size: .
v_call: TRBV4-3
cdr3_aa: CASSRMGTGTSPLHF
cdr3_nt: TGCGCCAGCAGCCGAATGGGGACAGGGACTTCACCCCTCCACTTT

j_call: TRBJ2-7
d_call: TRBD1
clone_size: .
v_call: TRBV7-2
cdr3_aa: CASSVTGTGVTYEQYF
cdr3_nt: TGTGCCAGCAGCGTAACCGGGACAGGGGTCACCTACGAGCAGTACTTC

j_call: TRBJ1-6
d_call: TRBD1
clone_size: .
v_call: TRBV9
cdr3_aa: CASSVDRGPSPLHF
cdr3_nt: TGTGCCAGCAGCGTAGACAGGGGCCCATCACCCCTCCACTTT

j_call: TRBJ1-5
d_call: .
clone_size: .
v_call: TRBV24-1
cdr3_aa: CATSDLERSQPQHF
cdr3_nt: TGTGCCACCAGTGATTTAGAGAGGAGCCAGCCCCAGCATTTT

j_call: TRBJ2-7
d_call: .
clone_size: .
v_call: TRBV5-6
cdr3_aa: CASSFAYEQYF
cdr3_nt: TGTGCCAGCAGTTTCGCGTACGAGCAGTACTTC

j_call: TRBJ1-4
d_call: .
clone_size: once
v_call: TRBV9
cdr3_aa: CASSVDGGVEKLFF
cdr3_nt: TGTGCCAGCAGCGTAGACGGGGGAGTTGAAAAACTGTTTTTT

j_call: TRBJ2-1
d_call: TRBD1
clone_size: once
v_call: TRBV7-3
cdr3_aa: CASSRLGQGDYNEQFF
cdr3_nt: TGTGCCAGCAGCCGCCTCGGACAGGGGGATTACAATGAGCAGTTCTTC

j_call: TRBJ2-1
d_call: TRBD2
clone_size: .
v_call: TRBV5-1
cdr3_aa: CASSLGLAGGQNEQFF
cdr3_nt: TGCGCCAGCAGCTTGGGCCTAGCGGGGGGGCAAAATGAGCAGTTCTTC

j_call: TRBJ2-1
d_call: .
clone_size: .
v_call: TRBV6-1
cdr3_aa: CASSDGLRSRYEQFF
cdr3_nt: TGTGCCAGCAGTGATGGCCTTCGCTCGAGGTATGAGCAGTTCTTC

j_call: TRBJ1-3
d_call: .
clone_size: .
v_call: TRBV29-1
cdr3_aa: CSVDRENTIYF
cdr3_nt: TGCAGCGTTGACAGGGAAAACACCATATATTTT

j_call: TRBJ2-7
d_call: .
clone_size: .
v_call: TRBV5-1
cdr3_aa: CASSLGSGGESYEQYF
cdr3_nt: TGCGCCAGCAGCTTGGGGAGTGGGGGCGAGTCCTACGAGCAGTACTTC

j_call: TRBJ1-2
d_call: .
clone_size: .
v_call: TRBV12-3/TRBV12-4
cdr3_aa: CASSVRVNYGYTF
cdr3_nt: TGTGCCAGCAGTGTCAGGGTTAACTATGGCTACACCTTC

j_call: TRBJ1-4
d_call: .
clone_size: .
v_call: TRBV12-5
cdr3_aa: CASGLALSGADYEKLFF
cdr3_nt: TGTGCTAGTGGTTTGGCACTATCAGGGGCCGATTATGAAAAACTGTTTTTT

j_call: TRBJ2-7
d_call: .
clone_size: .
v_call: TRBV11-2
cdr3_aa: CASSLIRGTGGEQYF
cdr3_nt: TGTGCCAGCAGCTTAATCCGGGGGACCGGTGGGGAGCAGTACTTC

j_call: TRBJ2-3
d_call: .
clone_size: once
v_call: TRBV12-3/TRBV12-4
cdr3_aa: CASSLEPQQYF
cdr3_nt: TGTGCCAGCAGTTTAGAACCACAGCAGTATTTT

j_call: TRBJ2-1
d_call: TRBD1
clone_size: .
v_call: TRBV6-5
cdr3_aa: CASSYSRGQGQFF
cdr3_nt: TGTGCCAGCAGTTACTCGAGGGGACAGGGGCAGTTCTTC

j_call: TRBJ2-1
d_call: TRBD2
clone_size: .
v_call: TRBV24-1
cdr3_aa: CATGSGGRDEQFF
cdr3_nt: TGTGCCACCGGGAGCGGGGGACGAGATGAGCAGTTCTTC

j_call: TRBJ2-2
d_call: TRBD1
clone_size: .
v_call: TRBV5-1
cdr3_aa: CASSRGPTGDTGELFF
cdr3_nt: TGCGCCAGCAGCCGGGGCCCGACAGGGGACACCGGGGAGCTGTTTTTT

j_call: TRBJ1-6
d_call: .
clone_size: .
v_call: TRBV27
cdr3_aa: CASSFSALGRTRSYNSPLHF
cdr3_nt: TGTGCCAGCAGTTTCTCCGCTTTGGGGAGGACGCGCTCCTATAATTCACCCCTCCACTTT

j_call: TRBJ2-4
d_call: .
clone_size: .
v_call: TRBV3-1/TRBV3-2
cdr3_aa: CASSQGASALYF
cdr3_nt: TGTGCCAGCAGCCAAGGTGCTAGCGCACTGTACTTC

j_call: TRBJ1-2
d_call: .
clone_size: few
v_call: TRBV19
cdr3_aa: CASTGFGGYTF
cdr3_nt: TGTGCCAGTACAGGGTTTGGTGGCTACACCTTC

j_call: TRBJ1-1
d_call: .
clone_size: .
v_call: TRBV4-1
cdr3_aa: CASSQESGLNTEAFF
cdr3_nt: TGCGCCAGCAGCCAAGAGTCAGGGCTGAACACTGAAGCTTTCTTT

j_call: TRBJ2-3
d_call: .
clone_size: .
v_call: TRBV7-2
cdr3_aa: CASKDRFSYTDTQYF
cdr3_nt: TGTGCCAGCAAAGACAGGTTTAGCTACACAGATACGCAGTATTTT

j_call: TRBJ1-4
d_call: .
clone_size: .
v_call: TRBV10-2
cdr3_aa: CASTEENEKLFF
cdr3_nt: TGCGCCAGCACGGAGGAGAATGAAAAACTGTTTTTT

j_call: TRBJ1-5
d_call: .
clone_size: .
v_call: TRBV2
cdr3_aa: CASSEATSNQPQHF
cdr3_nt: TGTGCCAGCAGTGAAGCTACAAGCAATCAGCCCCAGCATTTT

j_call: TRBJ1-2
d_call: .
clone_size: .
v_call: TRBV2
cdr3_aa: CASSERPNYGYTF
cdr3_nt: TGTGCCAGCAGTGAGAGGCCCAACTATGGCTACACCTTC

j_call: TRBJ2-2
d_call: .
clone_size: once
v_call: TRBV9
cdr3_aa: CASSGHRGGGELFF
cdr3_nt: TGTGCCAGCAGCGGACACAGGGGAGGCGGGGAGCTGTTTTTT

j_call: TRBJ1-1
d_call: .
clone_size: .
v_call: TRBV6-2/TRBV6-3
cdr3_aa: CASSYDRNTEAFF
cdr3_nt: TGTGCCAGCAGTTACGACAGGAACACTGAAGCTTTCTTT

j_call: TRBJ1-6
d_call: .
clone_size: many
v_call: TRBV6-6
cdr3_aa: CASSQTRASLHF
cdr3_nt: TGTGCCAGCAGCCAGACGAGGGCCTCCCTCCACTTT

j_call: TRBJ2-5
d_call: TRBD2
clone_size: .
v_call: TRBV19
cdr3_aa: CASSISGGPQETQYF
cdr3_nt: TGTGCCAGTAGTATCAGCGGGGGGCCGCAGGAGACCCAGTACTTC

j_call: TRBJ2-5
d_call: .
clone_size: .
v_call: TRBV5-1
cdr3_aa: CASSWDSGETQYF
cdr3_nt: TGCGCCAGCAGCTGGGACTCGGGTGAGACCCAGTACTTC

j_call: TRBJ1-5
d_call: TRBD1
clone_size: .
v_call: TRBV24-1
cdr3_aa: CATSEGSGTGGNQPQHF
cdr3_nt: TGTGCCACCAGCGAAGGAAGCGGGACAGGGGGCAATCAGCCCCAGCATTTT

j_call: TRBJ2-7
d_call: TRBD1
clone_size: .
v_call: TRBV5-1
cdr3_aa: CASSAMGQGKYEQYF
cdr3_nt: TGCGCCAGCAGCGCCATGGGACAGGGCAAGTACGAGCAGTACTTC

j_call: TRBJ1-4
d_call: TRBD1
clone_size: .
v_call: TRBV19
cdr3_aa: CASSPTGGTNEKLFF
cdr3_nt: TGTGCCAGTAGTCCAACAGGGGGAACTAATGAAAAACTGTTTTTT

j_call: TRBJ1-1
d_call: .
clone_size: .
v_call: TRBV2
cdr3_aa: CASTYRPNTEAFF
cdr3_nt: TGTGCCAGCACCTACCGCCCGAACACTGAAGCTTTCTTT

j_call: TRBJ1-1
d_call: .
clone_size: few
v_call: TRBV11-3
cdr3_aa: CASSYSRNTEAFF
cdr3_nt: TGTGCCAGCAGCTACTCGAGGAACACTGAAGCTTTCTTT

j_call: TRBJ1-2
d_call: .
clone_size: .
v_call: TRBV5-5
cdr3_aa: CASSLVSPISDGYTF
cdr3_nt: TGTGCCAGCAGCTTGGTATCACCCATTAGTGATGGCTACACCTTC

j_call: TRBJ2-3
d_call: TRBD1
clone_size: .
v_call: TRBV7-9
cdr3_aa: CASSLRTGGTDTQYF
cdr3_nt: TGTGCCAGCAGCTTAAGGACAGGGGGCACAGATACGCAGTATTTT

j_call: TRBJ1-1
d_call: .
clone_size: .
v_call: TRBV5-1
cdr3_aa: CASSLGGTMNTEAFF
cdr3_nt: TGCGCCAGCAGCTTGGGTGGTACAATGAACACTGAAGCTTTCTTT

j_call: TRBJ1-5
d_call: .
clone_size: .
v_call: TRBV11-3
cdr3_aa: CASSSDYSNQPQHF
cdr3_nt: TGTGCCAGCAGCTCGGACTATAGCAATCAGCCCCAGCATTTT

j_call: TRBJ1-4
d_call: .
clone_size: .
v_call: TRBV6-5
cdr3_aa: CASSYRGSGGEKLFF
cdr3_nt: TGTGCCAGCAGTTACCGGGGTAGCGGGGGTGAAAAACTGTTTTTT

j_call: TRBJ2-3
d_call: .
clone_size: .
v_call: TRBV10-2
cdr3_aa: CASSDGTTTDTQYF
cdr3_nt: TGCGCCAGCAGTGATGGTACAACCACAGATACGCAGTATTTT

j_call: TRBJ2-1
d_call: TRBD1
clone_size: .
v_call: TRBV29-1
cdr3_aa: CSVDTLGQIHNEQFF
cdr3_nt: TGCAGCGTTGATACTTTGGGACAGATTCACAATGAGCAGTTCTTC

j_call: TRBJ2-1
d_call: TRBD2
clone_size: .
v_call: TRBV11-2
cdr3_aa: CATSGVSFEQFF
cdr3_nt: TGTGCCACTAGCGGGGTTAGTTTTGAGCAGTTCTTC

j_call: TRBJ1-1
d_call: .
clone_size: .
v_call: TRBV5-1
cdr3_aa: CASSYYSGTEAFF
cdr3_nt: TGCGCCAGCAGCTATTACTCGGGCACTGAAGCTTTCTTT

j_call: TRBJ2-5
d_call: .
clone_size: .
v_call: TRBV3-1/TRBV3-2
cdr3_aa: CASSYTGVQETQYF
cdr3_nt: TGTGCCAGCAGCTACACAGGCGTACAAGAGACCCAGTACTTC

j_call: TRBJ1-2
d_call: TRBD1
clone_size: .
v_call: TRBV3-1/TRBV3-2
cdr3_aa: CASSPGGGGYTF
cdr3_nt: TGTGCCAGCAGCCCTGGAGGGGGCGGCTACACCTTC

j_call: TRBJ1-4
d_call: .
clone_size: .
v_call: TRBV6-6
cdr3_aa: CASSYSGEKLFF
cdr3_nt: TGTGCCAGCAGTTACTCGGGCGAAAAACTGTTTTTT

j_call: TRBJ1-6
d_call: .
clone_size: .
v_call: TRBV6-1
cdr3_aa: CASSEKARSSYNSPLHF
cdr3_nt: TGTGCCAGCAGTGAAAAGGCGCGGAGCTCCTATAATTCACCCCTCCACTTT